The clone carrying this TCR beta chain has only a few counts. Antigen unknown. Trimming cost V 6 bases and J 8 bases; bases outside gene matches: 4. Germline assignment: CDR1 DFQATT and CDR2 SNEGSKA (reference sequence). The CDR3 contains 14 residues. This sample was included in a study of T cells in Graves' hyperthyroidism and ophthalmopathy. The study's findings and limits: Researchers found most expanded thyroid clonotypes above 0.001 in blood as well. Prediction of ophthalmopathy progression came a median approximately 6.6 months pre-onset.

What was amplified from RNA transcripts were TCR beta CDR3 regions. Researchers ran a first-round RT-PCR on the TCR CDR3 using the HTBI primer set. Each CDR3 protein is one row after TCRdb ran MiXCR on the multiplex PCR reads. Here the sample spans hundreds of thousands of distinct CDR3 sequences, over 12% being singletons. The source of this sequence is a woman aged 55-75 years with Graves' ophthalmopathy. V usage is TRBV20-1 and J usage is TRBJ2-1; 16 nucleotides match TRBD2. Specimen: blood. CDR3 amino acids: CSAGTSGRADEQFF. CDR3 in DNA: TGCAGTGCCGGGACTAGCGGGAGGGCGGATGAGCAGTTCTTC.